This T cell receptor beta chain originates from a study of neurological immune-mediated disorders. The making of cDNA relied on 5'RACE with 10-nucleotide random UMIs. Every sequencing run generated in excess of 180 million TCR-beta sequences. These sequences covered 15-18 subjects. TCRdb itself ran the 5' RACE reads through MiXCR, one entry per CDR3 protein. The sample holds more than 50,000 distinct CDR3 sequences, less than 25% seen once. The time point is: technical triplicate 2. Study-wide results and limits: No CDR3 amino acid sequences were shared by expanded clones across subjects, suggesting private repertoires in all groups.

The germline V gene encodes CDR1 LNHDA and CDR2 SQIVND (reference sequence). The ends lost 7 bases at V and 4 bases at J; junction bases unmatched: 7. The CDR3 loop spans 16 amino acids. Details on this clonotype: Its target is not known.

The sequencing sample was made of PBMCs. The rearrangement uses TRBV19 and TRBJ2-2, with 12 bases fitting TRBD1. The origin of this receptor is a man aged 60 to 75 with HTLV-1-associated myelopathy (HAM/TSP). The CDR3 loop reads CASTTGTGGSTGELFF. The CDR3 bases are TGTGCCAGTACCACAGGGACAGGGGGCAGCACCGGGGAGCTGTTTTTT.